Below are 8 T cell receptor beta chains sequenced from a single sample in a study of graft-versus-host responses after intestinal transplantation. Only in-frame clones appear in the TCRdb table, and some are missing; sequencing was by immunoSEQ multiplex PCR. This table holds almost 70,000 clones, roughly 92% found once. Sequenced material: bone marrow, taken 734 days after intestinal transplantation. The receptors were gathered from a human patient who received an intestinal transplant, so some T cells may come from the graft donor.

The gene calls are TRBV10-3 and TRBJ2-1, with no clear D. V was clipped by 0 bases and J by 15 bases, with 15 bases between them. In germline, CDR1 is ENHRY, CDR2 SYGVKD. The CDR3 has 13 residues. The CDR3, as DNA: TGTGCCATCAGTGAGTCGGGCCCCTCCCAAGGGTTCTTC. Residues: CAISESGPSQGFF.

This clone was found once. V gene TRBV10-3 combines with J gene TRBJ2-3; D could derive from TRBD1 or TRBD2 (7 bases each). This CDR3 has 13 residues. Per the germline V gene, CDR1 is ENHRY and CDR2 is SYGVKD. For the CDR3, the DNA is TGTGCTACCCAGGGGGGGGGCACAGATACGCAGTATTTT. Encoded protein: CATQGGGTDTQYF.

The CDR3 here is CASSPMLAGFYEQYF. As DNA, the CDR3 is TGTGCCAGCAGTCCGATGCTAGCGGGATTCTACGAGCAGTACTTC. The chain couples TRBV27 to TRBJ2-7, with 9 bases fitting TRBD2. Trimming at V came to 5 bases and at J to 3 bases, leaving 8 bases not matched to a gene. The CDR3 has 15 residues. CDR1 and CDR2 from the germline V gene are MNHEY and SMNVEV (reference sequence).

This chain uses TRBV10-2 with TRBJ1-5, with 8 bases aligning to TRBD1. V was clipped by 6 bases and J by 4 bases; unmatched bases: 2. The CDR3 length is 13 residues. Per germline, CDR1 WSHSY and CDR2 SAAADI. In nucleotides, the CDR3 is TGCGCCAGCAGCGGACAGGGAAATCAGCCCCAGCATTTT. Translating gives CASSGQGNQPQHF.

The chain uses TRBV27 and TRBJ2-7; maybe TRBD2 (6 bases). CDR3 size: 15 residues. Germline V lookup: CDR1 MNHEY, CDR2 SMNVEV (reference sequence). V lost 7 bases and J lost 0, with 16 bases in between. For the CDR3, the DNA is TGTGCCAGCACAACGGTACGGGGACTCTCCTACGAGCAGTACTTC. As protein: CASTTVRGLSYEQYF.

The chain couples TRBV11-3 to TRBJ2-7; 7 nucleotides line up with TRBD2. CDR3 length: 14 amino acids. The trim removed 6 bases at V and 2 bases at J, leaving 7 bases unmatched. Germline assignment: CDR1 SGHNT and CDR2 YENEEA. CDR3 coding DNA: TGTGCCAGCAGTCCGGCTGGGAGGGCCTACGAGCAGTACTTC. It encodes CASSPAGRAYEQYF. Complete variable domain (other parts from reference TRBV11-3 and TRBJ2-7): EAGVVQSPRYKIIEKKQPVAFWCNPISGHNTLYWYLQNLGQGPELLIRYENEEAVDDSQLPKDRFSAERLKGVDSTLKIQPAELGDSAVYLCASSPAGRAYEQYFGPGTRLTVT.

The rearrangement links TRBV5-5 to TRBJ2-7; 11 nucleotides match TRBD2. The ends lost 4 bases at V and 6 bases at J; junction bases unmatched: 12. CDR3 length: 16 residues. Looked up from germline, CDR1 is SGHKS and CDR2 is YYEKEE (reference sequence). CDR3: CASSRGVAGGPSEQYF. The CDR3 nucleotides read TGTGCCAGCAGCCGGGGGGTAGCGGGAGGGCCCTCCGAGCAGTACTTC.

The genes are TRBV10-1 and TRBJ2-1; D might be TRBD2 (5 bases). The CDR3 spans 14 residues. V was pared by 10 bases and J by 3 bases, with 16 bases between. Germline loops: CDR1 WNHNN, CDR2 SYGVQD (reference sequence). CDR3 amino acids: CATPDRGRYNEQFF. DNA of the CDR3: TGCGCCACCCCAGATCGCGGGCGCTACAATGAGCAGTTCTTC.